This T cell receptor beta chain was retrieved from a study of cytomegalovirus exposure and HLA in healthy donors. The CDR3 totals 12 residues. V lost 3 bases and J 7 bases, leaving 6 bases between the germline ends. CDR1 is MDHEN, CDR2 SYDVKM, per germline. This clone was seen a few times. Its specificity is unknown. Overall study results and limits: Beyond CMV serostatus, there was no information to go on about immune exposure. The later analysis indicated that the majority of CMV-associated TCR beta chains appeared HLA-restricted.

In the PCR, 60 Vbeta and 13 Jbeta primers were used. Only in-frame clones appear in the TCRdb table, and some are missing; sequencing was by immunoSEQ multiplex PCR. The sample shows roughly 150,000 clones, less than 80% of them seen only once. This chain links TRBV28 with TRBJ1-4; D is unresolved. The sample consisted of PBMCs. This TCR was sampled from a man aged 35-49 years in good health and CMV-seropositive. CDR3 loop: CASSFRGEKLFF. CDR3 DNA: TGTGCCAGCAGTTTCCGGGGTGAAAAACTGTTTTTT. Supplemented by reference TRBV28 and TRBJ1-4, the full variable domain reads DVKVTQSSRYLVKRTGEKVFLECVQDMDHENMFWYRQDPGLGLRLIYFSYDVKMKEKGDIPEGYSVSREKKERFSLILESASTNQTSMYLCASSFRGEKLFFGSGTQLSVL.